A selection of T cell receptor beta chains follows, all from one sample in a study of T cells in Graves' hyperthyroidism and ophthalmopathy. TCRdb ran MiXCR on the multiplex PCR reads and lists one entry per CDR3 protein. This sample has roughly 570,000 distinct CDR3 sequences, with 40% to 55% found just once. The material sequenced was peripheral blood or thyroid tissue (not recorded which). These receptors were obtained from a woman under 30 with Graves' hyperthyroidism. Both conserved end residues are part of each CDR3. The order of the fields is V gene, clone size, D gene, J gene, CDR3 DNA, CDR3 protein. A D gene is named only where the DNA matches it firmly. The size of a clone is reported for some rows only, either as once, few or many, or as a class for expanded clones.

V gene: TRBV5-1; clone size: -; D gene: -; J gene: TRBJ2-2; CDR3 DNA: TGTGCCAGCAGTTATACGGGACGGACAACCGGGGAGCTGTTTTTT; CDR3 protein: CASSYTGRTTGELFF
V gene: TRBV14; clone size: few; D gene: -; J gene: TRBJ1-2; CDR3 DNA: TGTGCCAGCAGCCAATCCTCGTTAGGCTACACCTTC; CDR3 protein: CASSQSSLGYTF
V gene: TRBV19; clone size: once; D gene: -; J gene: TRBJ1-1; CDR3 DNA: TGTGCCAGTAGTATCTCGGGGGTGAACACTGAAGCTTTCTTT; CDR3 protein: CASSISGVNTEAFF
V gene: TRBV18; clone size: many; D gene: -; J gene: TRBJ2-5; CDR3 DNA: TGTGCCAGCTCCCAACAGGAGGAGACCCAGTACTTC; CDR3 protein: CASSQQEETQYF
V gene: TRBV11-2; clone size: many; D gene: -; J gene: TRBJ1-3; CDR3 DNA: TGTGCCAGCAGTCTGAATGGGAACACCATATATTTT; CDR3 protein: CASSLNGNTIYF
V gene: TRBV4-1; clone size: many; D gene: TRBD1; J gene: TRBJ2-5; CDR3 DNA: TGCGCCAGCAGCCAAGACGTGGGGACAGATCAAGAGACCCAGTACTTC; CDR3 protein: CASSQDVGTDQETQYF
V gene: TRBV30; clone size: -; D gene: -; J gene: TRBJ1-5; CDR3 DNA: TGTGCCTGGAGCCCAACGGGAAACAATCAGCCCCAGCATTTT; CDR3 protein: CAWSPTGNNQPQHF
V gene: TRBV20-1; clone size: many; D gene: -; J gene: TRBJ2-7; CDR3 DNA: TGCAGTGTTCCTGAACTAGCCGCTTTCGCCTACGAGCAGTACTTC; CDR3 protein: CSVPELAAFAYEQYF
V gene: TRBV30; clone size: many; D gene: -; J gene: TRBJ1-1; CDR3 DNA: TGTGCCTGGAGTGTACCAGGAGGAGGGCTTTTCTTT; CDR3 protein: CAWSVPGGGLFF
V gene: TRBV6-5; clone size: -; D gene: -; J gene: TRBJ1-2; CDR3 DNA: TGTGCCAGCAGTGGCGACGGGGGGGGATCCGATGGCTACACCTTC; CDR3 protein: CASSGDGGGSDGYTF
V gene: TRBV7-2; clone size: -; D gene: -; J gene: TRBJ2-7; CDR3 DNA: TGTGCCAGCAGCTTAGGCGTAGGGTTGGGAACCTACGAGCAGTACTTC; CDR3 protein: CASSLGVGLGTYEQYF
V gene: TRBV4-1; clone size: few; D gene: TRBD1; J gene: TRBJ1-5; CDR3 DNA: TGTGCCAGCAGCCAAGACAGGGAGGGACAAGAGACCCAGCATTTT; CDR3 protein: CASSQDREGQETQHF
V gene: TRBV29-1; clone size: -; D gene: TRBD2; J gene: TRBJ2-7; CDR3 DNA: TGCAGCGGGACTAGCGCCCTTTCCTACGAGCAGTACTTC; CDR3 protein: CSGTSALSYEQYF
V gene: TRBV3-1; clone size: many; D gene: TRBD2; J gene: TRBJ2-7; CDR3 DNA: TGTGCCAGCAGCCAAGCGGCGGGAGGGCCTCACGAGCAGTACTTC; CDR3 protein: CASSQAAGGPHEQYF
V gene: TRBV5-1; clone size: many; D gene: TRBD2; J gene: TRBJ2-5; CDR3 DNA: TGCGCCAGCAGCCTGACTAGCGGGAGTGGGCAAGAGACCCAGTACTTC; CDR3 protein: CASSLTSGSGQETQYF
V gene: TRBV14; clone size: many; D gene: -; J gene: TRBJ1-2; CDR3 DNA: TGTGCCAGCAGCCAAGAAATCGTCGGGGGAAGAGGCTACACCTTC; CDR3 protein: CASSQEIVGGRGYTF
V gene: TRBV20-1; clone size: many; D gene: TRBD1; J gene: TRBJ2-2; CDR3 DNA: TGCAGTGCGATACAGGGGGACCTGAACACCGGGGAGCTGTTTTTT; CDR3 protein: CSAIQGDLNTGELFF
V gene: TRBV2; clone size: -; D gene: TRBD1; J gene: TRBJ1-2; CDR3 DNA: TGTGCCAGCAGTGAGGGGACAGGAGGGGTCTATGGCTACACCTTC; CDR3 protein: CASSEGTGGVYGYTF
V gene: TRBV24-1; clone size: -; D gene: -; J gene: TRBJ2-5; CDR3 DNA: TGTGCCACCATCCGACAGCTGGGGATTGGAGAGACCCAGTACTTC; CDR3 protein: CATIRQLGIGETQYF
V gene: TRBV6-5; clone size: few; D gene: TRBD1; J gene: TRBJ2-5; CDR3 DNA: TGTGCCAGCAGTTACTCCGGGGCAGGGGGAGAGACCCAGTACTTC; CDR3 protein: CASSYSGAGGETQYF
V gene: TRBV20-1; clone size: once; D gene: -; J gene: TRBJ2-2; CDR3 DNA: TGCAGTGCGGCATCCAACGCGAACACCGGGGAGCTGTTTTTT; CDR3 protein: CSAASNANTGELFF
V gene: TRBV20-1; clone size: many; D gene: -; J gene: TRBJ2-7; CDR3 DNA: TGCAGTGCTAGAGAGACAGATCCCCACGAGCAGTACTTC; CDR3 protein: CSARETDPHEQYF
V gene: TRBV29-1; clone size: -; D gene: TRBD1; J gene: TRBJ1-1; CDR3 DNA: TGCAGCGTAGGGACAGGGAGAACTGAAGCTTTCTTT; CDR3 protein: CSVGTGRTEAFF
V gene: TRBV20-1; clone size: few; D gene: -; J gene: TRBJ2-7; CDR3 DNA: TGCAGTGCTAGAGTTCCAGCGGGCTACTCCTACGAGCAGTACTTC; CDR3 protein: CSARVPAGYSYEQYF
V gene: TRBV12-3/TRBV12-4; clone size: few; D gene: TRBD2; J gene: TRBJ2-5; CDR3 DNA: TGTGCCAGCAGTCGTGGGGAGGGATCCCAGTACTTC; CDR3 protein: CASSRGEGSQYF
V gene: TRBV6-1; clone size: many; D gene: TRBD1; J gene: TRBJ2-5; CDR3 DNA: TGTGCCAGCAGTGGAGGGGGCAAAGAGGTGGAGGAGACCCAGTACTTC; CDR3 protein: CASSGGGKEVEETQYF
V gene: TRBV5-1; clone size: many; D gene: TRBD2; J gene: TRBJ2-7; CDR3 DNA: TGCGCCAGCAGCTTGTTCACTAGCGGGAGTTACGAGCAGTACTTC; CDR3 protein: CASSLFTSGSYEQYF
V gene: TRBV5-1; clone size: -; D gene: TRBD1; J gene: TRBJ1-6; CDR3 DNA: TGCGCCAGCAGGGGAGCGGGACAGAACAATTCACCCCTCCACTTT; CDR3 protein: CASRGAGQNNSPLHF
V gene: TRBV5-5; clone size: few; D gene: -; J gene: TRBJ2-2; CDR3 DNA: TGTGCCAGCAGCTTCGAAACCCGGGGCGGAGTTGCGAACACCGGGGAGCTGTTTTTT; CDR3 protein: CASSFETRGGVANTGELFF
V gene: TRBV20-1; clone size: many; D gene: -; J gene: TRBJ1-2; CDR3 DNA: TGCAGTGCTAGAAACCCCTCCGACGCAGGGCACTATGGCTACACCTTC; CDR3 protein: CSARNPSDAGHYGYTF
V gene: TRBV10-3; clone size: many; D gene: -; J gene: TRBJ2-2; CDR3 DNA: TGTGCCATCAGGAATGCAATGGAGGCCGGGGAGCTGTTTTTT; CDR3 protein: CAIRNAMEAGELFF
V gene: TRBV10-3; clone size: few; D gene: -; J gene: TRBJ2-3; CDR3 DNA: TGTGCCATCAGTGACGGGGGGCCAGCAGGAGATACGCAGTATTTT; CDR3 protein: CAISDGGPAGDTQYF
V gene: TRBV6-2/TRBV6-3; clone size: many; D gene: -; J gene: TRBJ2-5; CDR3 DNA: TGTGCCAGCAGTTACACCCAGGGGCGCGGTATGGAGACCCAGTACTTC; CDR3 protein: CASSYTQGRGMETQYF
V gene: TRBV7-8; clone size: many; D gene: -; J gene: TRBJ1-5; CDR3 DNA: TGTGCCAGCAGCCCCTTAGGGTATAGCAATCAGCCCCAGCATTTT; CDR3 protein: CASSPLGYSNQPQHF
V gene: TRBV2; clone size: -; D gene: -; J gene: TRBJ1-5; CDR3 DNA: TGTGCCAGCAGTGAAGCCTCTACAGGGAGTGGCAATCAGCCCCAGCATTTT; CDR3 protein: CASSEASTGSGNQPQHF
V gene: TRBV7-8; clone size: once; D gene: -; J gene: TRBJ1-6; CDR3 DNA: TGTGCCAGCAGCCTAGGCACCCTCAGGGCGGAGAATAATTCACCCCTCCACTTT; CDR3 protein: CASSLGTLRAENNSPLHF
V gene: TRBV12-3/TRBV12-4; clone size: many; D gene: -; J gene: TRBJ1-3; CDR3 DNA: TGTGCCAGCAGTTCAATTTCTGGAAACACCATATATTTT; CDR3 protein: CASSSISGNTIYF
V gene: TRBV7-9; clone size: many; D gene: TRBD1; J gene: TRBJ1-1; CDR3 DNA: TGTGCCAGCAGCACACAAACAGGGGGGTCCACTGAAGCTTTCTTT; CDR3 protein: CASSTQTGGSTEAFF
V gene: TRBV12-3/TRBV12-4; clone size: many; D gene: TRBD1; J gene: TRBJ1-2; CDR3 DNA: TGTGCCAGCAGCCCCGCCGACGGGACAGTCTATGGCTACACCTTC; CDR3 protein: CASSPADGTVYGYTF
V gene: TRBV11-2; clone size: -; D gene: -; J gene: TRBJ2-5; CDR3 DNA: TGTGCCAGCAGCTTTAGCGCCTTCGGGTTGAACAGGGAGACCCAGTACTTC; CDR3 protein: CASSFSAFGLNRETQYF
V gene: TRBV19; clone size: many; D gene: -; J gene: TRBJ2-5; CDR3 DNA: TGTGCCAGTAGTACAACCGGGACAAAACAAGAGACCCAGTACTTC; CDR3 protein: CASSTTGTKQETQYF
V gene: TRBV5-1; clone size: many; D gene: TRBD2; J gene: TRBJ2-7; CDR3 DNA: TGCGCCAGCAGCTTGAGGGTGGGGCGGGAGCATGAGCAGTACTTC; CDR3 protein: CASSLRVGREHEQYF
V gene: TRBV20-1; clone size: -; D gene: TRBD2; J gene: TRBJ2-7; CDR3 DNA: TGCAGTGCCCCGGGACTAGCGTTAACCTACGAGCAGTACTTC; CDR3 protein: CSAPGLALTYEQYF
V gene: TRBV20-1; clone size: many; D gene: -; J gene: TRBJ1-1; CDR3 DNA: TGCAGTGCTAGAGGTGGTTCCAGAGTGAACACTGAAGCTTTCTTT; CDR3 protein: CSARGGSRVNTEAFF
V gene: TRBV29-1; clone size: -; D gene: TRBD1; J gene: TRBJ2-7; CDR3 DNA: TGCAGCCACACAGGGGTCTACGAGCAGTACTTC; CDR3 protein: CSHTGVYEQYF
V gene: TRBV9; clone size: many; D gene: -; J gene: TRBJ2-7; CDR3 DNA: TGTGCCAGCAGCGTGGATCCGTCCTACGAGCAGTACTTC; CDR3 protein: CASSVDPSYEQYF
V gene: TRBV3-1; clone size: many; D gene: -; J gene: TRBJ2-5; CDR3 DNA: TGTGCCAGCAGCCACGGGGGCGGGACAGTCCAAGAGACCCAGTACTTC; CDR3 protein: CASSHGGGTVQETQYF
V gene: TRBV29-1; clone size: -; D gene: -; J gene: TRBJ2-5; CDR3 DNA: TGCAGCCAAGAAAGGGGTTGGGAGACCCAGTACTTC; CDR3 protein: CSQERGWETQYF
V gene: TRBV7-3; clone size: -; D gene: TRBD1; J gene: TRBJ2-6; CDR3 DNA: TGTGCCAGCAGCCTCGGACAGGGGGGGGCTGAAAAACTGACTTTC; CDR3 protein: CASSLGQGGAEKLTF
V gene: TRBV7-1; clone size: -; D gene: TRBD1; J gene: TRBJ2-7; CDR3 DNA: TGTGCCAGCAGCTCCCAGGGACAGACTTTCTCCTACGAGCAGTACTTC; CDR3 protein: CASSSQGQTFSYEQYF
V gene: TRBV10-3; clone size: -; D gene: -; J gene: TRBJ2-5; CDR3 DNA: TGTGCCATCAGTGAGGGGGGAGATACCCAGTACTTC; CDR3 protein: CAISEGGDTQYF
V gene: TRBV7-9; clone size: -; D gene: -; J gene: TRBJ2-7; CDR3 DNA: TGTGCCAGCAGGGGCAGGGCCTACAATGAGCAGTACTTC; CDR3 protein: CASRGRAYNEQYF
V gene: TRBV7-9; clone size: many; D gene: TRBD2; J gene: TRBJ2-7; CDR3 DNA: TGTGCCGGAGCGGGAGCCTACTACGAGCAGTACTTC; CDR3 protein: CAGAGAYYEQYF
V gene: TRBV7-9; clone size: few; D gene: -; J gene: TRBJ2-3; CDR3 DNA: TGTGCCAGCGAAAAGGGAAGGAAGACAGATACGCAGTATTTT; CDR3 protein: CASEKGRKTDTQYF